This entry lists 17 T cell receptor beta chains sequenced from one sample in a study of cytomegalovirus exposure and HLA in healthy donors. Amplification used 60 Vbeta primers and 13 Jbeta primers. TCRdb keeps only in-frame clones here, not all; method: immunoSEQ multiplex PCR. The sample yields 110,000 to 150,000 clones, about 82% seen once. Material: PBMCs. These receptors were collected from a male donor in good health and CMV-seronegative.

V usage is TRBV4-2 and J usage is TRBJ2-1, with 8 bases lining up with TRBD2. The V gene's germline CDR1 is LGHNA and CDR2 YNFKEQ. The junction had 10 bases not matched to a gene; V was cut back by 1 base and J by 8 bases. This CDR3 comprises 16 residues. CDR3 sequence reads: CASSQVPGGPSDEQFF. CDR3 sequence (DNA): TGTGCCAGCAGCCAAGTACCGGGAGGGCCCTCTGATGAGCAGTTCTTC.

CDR3 sequence: CASSSQGQQYF. In nucleotides, the CDR3 is TGTGCCAGCAGCTCACAGGGTCAGCAGTACTTC. The V call is TRBV4-2, the J call TRBJ2-7; TRBD1 might be the D (6 bases). Trimming pared 5 bases from V and 8 bases from J, leaving 10 bases between. Germline lookup yields CDR1 LGHNA and CDR2 YNFKEQ. The CDR3 has 11 residues.

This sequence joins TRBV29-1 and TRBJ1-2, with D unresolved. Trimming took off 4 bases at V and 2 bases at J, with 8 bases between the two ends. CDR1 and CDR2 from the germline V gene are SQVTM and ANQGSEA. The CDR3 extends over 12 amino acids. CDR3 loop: CSVGPLNYGYTF. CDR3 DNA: TGCAGCGTTGGTCCCTTAAACTATGGCTACACCTTC.

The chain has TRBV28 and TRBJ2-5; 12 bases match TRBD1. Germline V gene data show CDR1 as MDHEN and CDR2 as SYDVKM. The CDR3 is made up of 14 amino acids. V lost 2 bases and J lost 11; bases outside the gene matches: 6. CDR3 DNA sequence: TGTGCCAGCAGTTTAACCGGGACAGGGGGCGTGCAGTACTTC. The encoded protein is CASSLTGTGGVQYF.

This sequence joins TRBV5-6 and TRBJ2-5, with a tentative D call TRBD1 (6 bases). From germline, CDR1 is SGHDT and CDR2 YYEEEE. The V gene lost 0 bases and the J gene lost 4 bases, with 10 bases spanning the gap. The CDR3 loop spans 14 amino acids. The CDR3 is CASSLARGRETQYF. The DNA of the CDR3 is TGTGCCAGCAGCTTGGCTAGGGGGAGAGAGACCCAGTACTTC.

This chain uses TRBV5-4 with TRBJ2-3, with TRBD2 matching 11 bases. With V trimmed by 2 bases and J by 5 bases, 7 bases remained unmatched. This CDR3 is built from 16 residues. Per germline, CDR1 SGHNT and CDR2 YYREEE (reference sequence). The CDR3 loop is CASSFRLLAGGDTQYF. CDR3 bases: TGTGCCAGCAGCTTCCGTCTGCTAGCGGGGGGAGATACGCAGTATTTT.

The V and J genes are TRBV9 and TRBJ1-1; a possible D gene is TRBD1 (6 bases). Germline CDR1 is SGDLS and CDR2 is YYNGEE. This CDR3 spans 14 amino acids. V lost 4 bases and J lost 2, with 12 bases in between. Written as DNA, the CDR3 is TGTGCCAGCAGCCCAGAGACAGGCAACACTGAAGCTTTCTTT. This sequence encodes CASSPETGNTEAFF.

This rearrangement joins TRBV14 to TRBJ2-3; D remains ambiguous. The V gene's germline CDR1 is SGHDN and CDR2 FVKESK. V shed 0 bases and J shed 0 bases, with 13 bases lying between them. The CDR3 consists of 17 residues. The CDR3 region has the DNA TGTGCCAGCAGCCAAGATTATGGGCTTGCTAGCACAGATACGCAGTATTTT. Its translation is CASSQDYGLASTDTQYF. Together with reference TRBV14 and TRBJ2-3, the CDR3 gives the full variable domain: EAGVTQFPSHSVIEKGQTVTLRCDPISGHDNLYWYRRVMGKEIKFLLHFVKESKQDESGMPNNRFLAERTGGTYSTLKVQPAELEDSGVYFCASSQDYGLASTDTQYFGPGTRLTVL.

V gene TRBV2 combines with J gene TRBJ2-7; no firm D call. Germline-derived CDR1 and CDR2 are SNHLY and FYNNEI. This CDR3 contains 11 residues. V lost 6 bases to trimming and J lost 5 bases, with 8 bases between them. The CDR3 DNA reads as TGTGCCAGCAGCTCGTCCCACGAGCAGTACTTC. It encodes CASSSSHEQYF.

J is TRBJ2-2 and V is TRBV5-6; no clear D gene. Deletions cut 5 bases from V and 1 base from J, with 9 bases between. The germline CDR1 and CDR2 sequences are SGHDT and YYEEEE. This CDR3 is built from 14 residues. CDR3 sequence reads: CASSFRGNTGELFF. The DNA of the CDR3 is TGTGCCAGCAGTTTTCGAGGGAACACCGGGGAGCTGTTTTTT.

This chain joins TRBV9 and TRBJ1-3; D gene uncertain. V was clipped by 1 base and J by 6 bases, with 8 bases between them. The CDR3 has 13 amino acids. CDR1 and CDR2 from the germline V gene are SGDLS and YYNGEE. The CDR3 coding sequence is TGTGCCAGCAGCGTAAGCGTCTCAAACACCATATATTTT. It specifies CASSVSVSNTIYF.

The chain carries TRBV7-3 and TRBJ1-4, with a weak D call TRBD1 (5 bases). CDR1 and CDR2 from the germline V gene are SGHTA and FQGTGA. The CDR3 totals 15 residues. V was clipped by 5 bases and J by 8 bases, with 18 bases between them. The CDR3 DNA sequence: TGTGCCAGCAGCCAAGGGGTCTCCGGAGGGGAAAAACTGTTTTTT. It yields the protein CASSQGVSGGEKLFF.

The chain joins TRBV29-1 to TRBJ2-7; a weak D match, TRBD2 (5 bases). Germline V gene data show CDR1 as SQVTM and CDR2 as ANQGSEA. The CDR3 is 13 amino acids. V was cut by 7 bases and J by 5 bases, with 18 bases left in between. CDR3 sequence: CSATGILGDEQYF. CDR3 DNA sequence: TGCAGCGCCACCGGGATCCTGGGCGACGAGCAGTACTTC.

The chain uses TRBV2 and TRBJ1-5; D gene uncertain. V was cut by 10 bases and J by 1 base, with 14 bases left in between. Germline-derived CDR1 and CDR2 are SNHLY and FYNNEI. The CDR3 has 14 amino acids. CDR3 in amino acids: CATSGAGSNQPQHF. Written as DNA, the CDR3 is TGTGCCACCTCCGGCGCCGGGAGCAATCAGCCCCAGCATTTT.

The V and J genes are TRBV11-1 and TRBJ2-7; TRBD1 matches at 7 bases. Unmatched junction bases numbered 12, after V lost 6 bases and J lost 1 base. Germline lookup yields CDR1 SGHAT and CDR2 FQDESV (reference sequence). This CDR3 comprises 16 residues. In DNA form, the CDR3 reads TGTGCCAGCAGTGTGGACCGGGACAGAGATTCCTACGAGCAGTACTTC. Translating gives CASSVDRDRDSYEQYF.

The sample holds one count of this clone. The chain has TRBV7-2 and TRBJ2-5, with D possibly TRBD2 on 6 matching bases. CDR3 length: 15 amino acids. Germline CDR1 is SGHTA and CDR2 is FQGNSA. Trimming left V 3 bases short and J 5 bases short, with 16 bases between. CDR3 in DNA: TGTGCCAGCAGCTTTTGGGGAGGCGTTCGGGAGACCCAGTACTTC. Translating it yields CASSFWGGVRETQYF.

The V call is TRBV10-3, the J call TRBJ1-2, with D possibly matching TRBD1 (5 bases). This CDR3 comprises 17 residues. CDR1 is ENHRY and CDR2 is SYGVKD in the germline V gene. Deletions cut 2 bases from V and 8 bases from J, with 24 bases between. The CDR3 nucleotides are TGTGCCATCAGTGAGAATAGGCCAGGGATCGATCCTAAGGGCTACACCTTC. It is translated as CAISENRPGIDPKGYTF.